The 25 T cell receptor beta chains below all came from one sample that was sequenced in a study of cytomegalovirus exposure and HLA in healthy donors. Data came from immunoSEQ multiplex PCR; TCRdb stores just in-frame clones and leaves some out. The sample lists about 360,000 clones; roughly 90% were seen once. What was sequenced was PBMCs. These receptors came from a woman aged 18-30 years in good health and CMV-seronegative.

The chain joins TRBV5-1 to TRBJ2-3; D possibly corresponds to TRBD2 (7 bases). The V end was cut by 2 bases, the J end by 2 bases, with 15 bases between. The CDR3 has 16 residues. The germline V gene encodes CDR1 SGHRS and CDR2 YFSETQ. CDR3 sequence: CASSFGAGALTDTQYF. The CDR3 nucleotides read TGCGCCAGCAGCTTCGGGGCGGGGGCCCTCACAGATACGCAGTATTTT. The full variable domain, its missing parts supplied by reference TRBV5-1 and TRBJ2-3, is KAGVTQTPRYLIKTRGQQVTLSCSPISGHRSVSWYQQTPGQGLQFLFEYFSETQRNKGNFPGRFSGRQFSNSRSEMNVSTLELGDSALYLCASSFGAGALTDTQYFGPGTRLTVL.

The chain employs TRBV7-9 and TRBJ2-3; 12 bases align to TRBD1. This CDR3 comprises 15 residues. CDR1 is SEHNR, CDR2 FQNEAQ, per germline (reference sequence). V shed 8 bases and J 4 bases; nucleotides not matched to a gene: 7. CDR3 coding DNA: TGTGCCAGCTCCACCGGGACAGGGGGCCCAGATACGCAGTATTTT. It yields the protein CASSTGTGGPDTQYF.

This rearrangement joins TRBV6-5 to TRBJ2-2; 8 nucleotides align to TRBD1. Germline assignment: CDR1 MNHEY and CDR2 SVGAGI. The CDR3 loop spans 15 amino acids. Trimming cost V 6 bases and J 1 base; bases outside gene matches: 4. In DNA form, the CDR3 reads TGTGCCAGCAGCCGACAGGGGTGGAACACCGGGGAGCTGTTTTTT. Translation: CASSRQGWNTGELFF.

The genes are TRBV21-1 and TRBJ2-7; TRBD2 is the table's D call, not checked against the DNA. TRBV21-1 is a pseudogene locus. This CDR3 contains 14 residues. Here the CDR3 reads CASSKTSGPYEQYF. CDR3 nucleotide sequence: TGTGCCAGCAGCAAAACTAGCGGCCCCTACGAGCAGTACTTC.

This clone was seen a few times. The genes are TRBV30 and TRBJ1-1; no firm D call. The CDR3 consists of 12 residues. Germline CDR1 GTSNPN, CDR2 SVGIG (reference sequence). V lost 1 base to trimming and J lost 6 bases, with 9 bases between them. Here the CDR3 DNA reads TGTGCCTGGAGTGATAGCGGCGCTGAAGCTTTCTTT. It yields the protein CAWSDSGAEAFF.

V usage is TRBV18 and J usage is TRBJ2-7; 9 bases are shared with TRBD1. The CDR3 loop spans 16 amino acids. Looked up from germline, CDR1 is KGHSH and CDR2 is LQKENI. V lost 6 bases and J lost 5; bases outside the gene matches: 14. The CDR3 spells CASSQYTGGSRDEQYF. The CDR3 nucleotides read TGTGCCAGCTCGCAGTATACAGGGGGCTCAAGGGACGAGCAGTACTTC.

The J gene is TRBJ1-1, the V gene TRBV27; 10 nucleotides line up with TRBD1. V lost 6 bases to trimming and J lost 4 bases; unmatched junction nucleotides: 8. Germline V lookup: CDR1 MNHEY, CDR2 SMNVEV (reference sequence). The CDR3 length is 15 residues. CDR3 sequence (DNA): TGTGCCAGCAGCATGACAGGGGGCAGGTTCACTGAAGCTTTCTTT. Translation: CASSMTGGRFTEAFF.

This clone has more than one count but fewer than ten. The gene calls are TRBV9 and TRBJ1-1; a possible D gene is TRBD1 (6 bases). The V gene lost 3 bases and the J gene lost 2 bases, with 14 bases spanning the gap. The germline V gene encodes CDR1 SGDLS and CDR2 YYNGEE. This CDR3 is 15 amino acids long. CDR3 bases: TGTGCCAGCAGCGAGCAGGGGCTGGGAAACACTGAAGCTTTCTTT. Translation gives CASSEQGLGNTEAFF.

The chain carries TRBV4-1 and TRBJ2-1, with D possibly TRBD2 on 6 matching bases. CDR1 MGHRA and CDR2 YSYEKL come from the germline V gene. Trimming removed 0 bases from V and 10 bases from J, with 19 bases in between. There are 16 residues in the CDR3. The CDR3 here is CASSQDSLTLAGEQFF. CDR3 coding DNA: TGCGCCAGCAGCCAAGATTCACTTACCCTGGCGGGGGAGCAGTTCTTC.

The gene calls are TRBV4-2 and TRBJ2-7; the match to TRBD1 covers 8 bases. Germline CDR1 LGHNA, CDR2 YNFKEQ. J gave up 6 bases and V 1 base, and 11 bases lay outside the gene matches. The CDR3 is 16 amino acids. CDR3 sequence: CASSQGDQGARGEQYF. CDR3 sequence (DNA): TGTGCCAGCAGCCAAGGGGATCAGGGGGCGCGGGGCGAGCAGTACTTC.

This clone was detected once. The chain is built from TRBV28 and TRBJ2-2; 8 nucleotides line up with TRBD1. Losses at the gene ends were 11 bases for V and 1 base for J; bases not matched to a gene: 6. This CDR3 has 14 amino acids. Germline V gene lookup returns CDR1 MDHEN and CDR2 SYDVKM. The CDR3 nucleotides read TGTGCCGCTACAGGGGGTGGGAACACCGGGGAGCTGTTTTTT. Amino acid sequence: CAATGGGNTGELFF.

V usage is TRBV11-2 and J usage is TRBJ2-5; D gene uncertain. Germline V lookup: CDR1 SGHAT, CDR2 FQNNGV. The CDR3 totals 12 residues. The ends were cut back, 2 bases at V and 4 bases at J, with 5 bases in the middle. The CDR3 DNA reads as TGTGCCAGCAGCTTAATCGGAGAGACCCAGTACTTC. Translation gives CASSLIGETQYF. The full variable domain, in which reference TRBV11-2 and TRBJ2-5 provide the parts outside the CDR3, is EAGVAQSPRYKIIEKRQSVAFWCNPISGHATLYWYQQILGQGPKLLIQFQNNGVVDDSQLPKDRFSAERLKGVDSTLKIQPAKLEDSAVYLCASSLIGETQYFGPGTRLLVL.

Note on this clone: Distinct nucleotide sequences in the sample also encode this CDR3. The chain joins TRBV30 to TRBJ1-1, with 7 bases identical to TRBD1. There are 12 residues in the CDR3. J was trimmed by 0 bases and V by 7 bases; bases with no gene match: 2. Germline CDR1 and CDR2: GTSNPN and SVGIG (reference sequence). For the CDR3, the DNA is TGTGCCTTGACAGGGATGAACACTGAAGCTTTCTTT. Translation: CALTGMNTEAFF.

V usage is TRBV5-5 and J usage is TRBJ2-7, with TRBD1 identical over 7 bases. The CDR3 loop spans 14 amino acids. Germline CDR1 SGHKS, CDR2 YYEKEE (reference sequence). V was clipped by 5 bases and J by 4 bases; unmatched bases: 9. This CDR3 reads CASSSGQYKYEQYF. The CDR3, as DNA: TGTGCCAGCAGTTCGGGACAGTACAAATACGAGCAGTACTTC.

V is TRBV4-1 and J is TRBJ1-1; 9 bases agree with TRBD1. Germline-derived CDR1 and CDR2 are MGHRA and YSYEKL. The CDR3 length is 14 residues. The V gene end was trimmed by 2 bases and the J gene end by 4 bases; junction bases not matched to a gene: 2. CDR3 nucleotide sequence: TGCGCCAGCAGCCAACCACAGGGGGCCACTGAAGCTTTCTTT. Residues: CASSQPQGATEAFF.

Only a few counts were recorded for this clone. This chain links TRBV6-1 with TRBJ2-3, with 9 bases fitting TRBD2. Per the germline V gene, CDR1 is MNHNS and CDR2 is SASEGT. With V trimmed by 6 bases and J by 4 bases, 8 bases remained unmatched. This CDR3 contains 15 residues. CDR3: CASSQTSGAPDTQYF. CDR3 coding DNA: TGTGCCAGCAGCCAGACTAGCGGCGCCCCAGATACGCAGTATTTT.

The chain employs TRBV5-1 and TRBJ2-1, with a weak D call TRBD2 (5 bases). V was shortened by 2 bases and J by 9 bases, with 15 bases between the two germline ends. The CDR3 sequence is 14 residues long. Germline V gene sequence: CDR1 SGHRS, CDR2 YFSETQ. CDR3 region: CASSLALAVPEQFF. CDR3 DNA: TGCGCCAGCAGCTTAGCTCTAGCCGTTCCTGAGCAGTTCTTC.

J is TRBJ1-5 and V is TRBV28, with 10 bases lining up with TRBD1. The germline V gene encodes CDR1 MDHEN and CDR2 SYDVKM. The trim removed 5 bases at V and 2 bases at J, leaving 3 bases unmatched. This CDR3 has 15 residues. The CDR3 coding sequence is TGTGCCAGCAGTACGACAGGGGGCGGCAATCAGCCCCAGCATTTT. Its translation: CASSTTGGGNQPQHF.

Written as DNA, the CDR3 is TGTGCCAGCAGCCACATTCTTAAGCTTACAGGGGGCTATGGCTACACCTTC. It yields the protein CASSHILKLTGGYGYTF. This chain joins TRBV7-9 and TRBJ1-2, with TRBD1 identical over 8 bases. Per the germline V gene, CDR1 is SEHNR and CDR2 is FQNEAQ (reference sequence). V trimming: 5 bases; J trimming: 4 bases; junction bases outside the gene matches: 15. CDR3 length: 17 residues. The full variable domain, completed using reference TRBV7-9 and TRBJ1-2, is DTGVSQNPRHKITKRGQNVTFRCDPISEHNRLYWYRQTLGQGPEFLTYFQNEAQLEKSRLLSDRFSAERPKGSFSTLEIQRTEQGDSAMYLCASSHILKLTGGYGYTFGSGTRLTVV.

This clone turned up a few times. This chain joins TRBV5-6 and TRBJ1-5; possible D gene TRBD1, 5 bases. The germline V gene encodes CDR1 SGHDT and CDR2 YYEEEE. The CDR3 extends over 15 amino acids. V dropped 0 bases and J dropped 6 bases, with 13 bases sitting between them. CDR3 residues: CASSLAGGQGQPQHF. In DNA, the CDR3 is TGTGCCAGCAGCTTGGCAGGCGGTCAGGGTCAGCCCCAGCATTTT.

This sequence joins TRBV13 and TRBJ1-5, with D possibly matching TRBD1 (5 bases). With 5 bases removed from V and 7 bases from J, the gap between germline ends came to 18 bases. The CDR3 runs 15 residues. The germline CDR1 and CDR2 sequences are PRHDT and FYEKMQ (reference sequence). CDR3 in DNA: TGTGCCAGCAGCCTTTCGATCCTGGGGCCGCAGCCCCAGCATTTT. Amino acids: CASSLSILGPQPQHF.

V gene TRBV7-8 combines with J gene TRBJ2-1, with D tentatively TRBD1 (6 bases). Germline CDR1 and CDR2: SGHVS and FQNEAQ. Trimming cost V 5 bases and J 8 bases, with 13 bases left between them. The CDR3 contains 13 residues. The CDR3 region has the DNA TGTGCCAGCAGCGAAGAGGGGGAGTATGAGCAGTTCTTC. This translates into CASSEEGEYEQFF.

The chain has TRBV6-1 and TRBJ2-7; 14 bases are shared with TRBD2. From germline, CDR1 is MNHNS and CDR2 SASEGT. The trim removed 4 bases at V and 9 bases at J, leaving 17 bases unmatched. The CDR3 is made up of 18 amino acids. CDR3 sequence: CASSATTSGRVSWRGQYF. CDR3 coding DNA: TGTGCCAGCAGTGCAACGACTAGCGGGAGGGTATCCTGGCGGGGGCAGTACTTC.

V and J are TRBV27 and TRBJ1-2; tentative D call: TRBD1 (5 bases). This CDR3 is built from 14 residues. Looked up from germline, CDR1 is MNHEY and CDR2 is SMNVEV (reference sequence). Trimming cost V 6 bases and J 6 bases, with 17 bases left between them. The CDR3 region has the DNA TGTGCCAGCAGCTTTAGGCACAGGATGGATGGCTACACCTTC. Its translation: CASSFRHRMDGYTF.

The chain carries TRBV28 and TRBJ1-4, with unresolved D. Germline-derived CDR1 and CDR2 are MDHEN and SYDVKM. This CDR3 spans 17 amino acids. The V end was cut by 3 bases, the J end by 5 bases, with 19 bases between. For the CDR3, the DNA is TGTGCCAGCAGTTTTCCCCCCGTCAGCGGAAAGAATGAAAAACTGTTTTTT. This codes for CASSFPPVSGKNEKLFF.